The T cell receptor (beta chain) under discussion was sequenced for a study of shared clonotypes between healthy human individuals. The germline V and J ends were trimmed by 7 bases and 11 bases, with 26 bases remaining between them. The V gene's germline CDR1 is MDHEN and CDR2 SYDVKM. This CDR3 contains 15 residues. Some clones are missing from TCRdb's copy, which holds only in-frame ones; the method was immunoSEQ multiplex PCR. The sample holds a few hundred thousand clones, approximately 97% seen once. Overall study findings and caveats: Sharing across a few donors was seen in approximately 5.2% of naive CD4 clonotypes.

With regard to this clone: Its antigen is not known.

The specimen sequenced was naive CD4+ T cells sorted from blood. The subset: CD45RA+ positively selected. This chain links TRBV28 with TRBJ2-5, with a weak D call TRBD2 (5 bases). The TCR originated in a woman aged 25 to 45 in good health. CDR3 DNA: TGTGCCAGCACATTGCACCGGGCCCCAACGAGGGAGCAGTACTTC. Amino acids: CASTLHRAPTREQYF.